This T cell receptor (beta chain) was recovered during a study of blood T cells in healthy people across ages. V lost 2 bases to trimming and J lost 0 bases, with 7 bases between them. The germline CDR1 and CDR2 sequences are MDHEN and SYDVKM. The CDR3 length is 14 residues. With a J-beta primer mix and a sample-barcoded 5' primer, a second PCR ran about 7 to 12 cycles. In TCRdb, the 5' RACE reads were re-called with MiXCR into one record per CDR3 protein. The table has some 1,800,000 distinct CDR3 sequences, more than 35% seen once. The sequenced sample consisted of blood. This sequence was found in a human donor in good health. The chain employs TRBV28 and TRBJ1-1; D unclear. In DNA form, the CDR3 reads TGTGCCAGCAGTTTAATCTCCTTGAACACTGAAGCTTTCTTT. Translated, it gives CASSLISLNTEAFF.